This passage covers 22 T cell receptor beta chains from one sample sequenced in a study of TIL therapy for anti-PD-1-resistant metastatic lung cancer. Described time point: pre-treatment sample, taken before nivolumab and TIL therapy. Tumor tissue came from excised metastases, mostly pleural nodules or supraclavicular lymph nodes. Sequencing used immunoSEQ v3. Assay: immunoSEQ multiplex PCR; the TCRdb copy retains only in-frame clones and omits some. Seen here are 25,000 to 30,000 clones, roughly two thirds observed once, and the top ten hold around 7.2%. The source material was tumor tissue, sampled at baseline. Every receptor here comes from a person aged 25-79 years with non-small cell lung cancer.

The rearrangement links TRBV7-7 to TRBJ2-1; 9 nucleotides line up with TRBD2. The junction had 10 bases not matched to a gene; V was cut back by 4 bases and J by 9 bases. Germline CDR1 reads SSHAT; CDR2 reads FNYEAQ (reference sequence). This CDR3 comprises 15 residues. CDR3 loop: CASSSHGGTSSEQFF. CDR3 coding DNA: TGTGCCAGCAGCTCCCATGGCGGGACTAGCAGTGAGCAGTTCTTC.

This rearrangement joins TRBV6-1 to TRBJ2-1; 10 positions match TRBD2. CDR1 is MNHNS and CDR2 is SASEGT in the germline V gene. V lost 2 bases and J lost 1; bases outside the gene matches: 8. The CDR3 loop spans 18 amino acids. The CDR3: CASSERASGGQSYNEQFF. In DNA, the CDR3 is TGTGCCAGCAGTGAAAGGGCTAGCGGGGGTCAATCCTACAATGAGCAGTTCTTC.

The chain employs TRBV6-4 and TRBJ2-1; 9 nucleotides align to TRBD2. The CDR3 spans 15 residues. The V and J ends lost 5 bases and 9 bases, in that order; junction bases with no gene match: 11. Germline V gene lookup returns CDR1 MRHNA and CDR2 SNTAGT. The DNA for the CDR3 is TGTGCCAGCAGTAAGGGACTAGCCTGGGTCAGTGAGCAGTTCTTC. The encoded protein is CASSKGLAWVSEQFF.

J is TRBJ2-3 and V is TRBV30; 7 bases map to TRBD2. The germline CDR1 and CDR2 sequences are GTSNPN and SVGIG (reference sequence). V lost 7 bases to trimming and J lost 2 bases; unmatched junction nucleotides: 12. This CDR3 region has 15 residues. The CDR3 loop is CASLEGTKPTDTQYF. CDR3 nucleotides: TGTGCCTCCCTCGAGGGGACTAAGCCCACAGATACGCAGTATTTT. Full variable domain (missing parts from reference TRBV30 and TRBJ2-3): SQTIHQWPATLVQPVGSPLSLECTVEGTSNPNLYWYRQAAGRGLQLLFYSVGIGQISSEVPQNLSASRPQDRQFILSSKKLLLSDSGFYLCASLEGTKPTDTQYFGPGTRLTVL.

There are a few counts of this clone. The chain links TRBV5-6 to TRBJ2-1, with TRBD1 matching 8 bases. The CDR3 consists of 11 residues. V was pared by 4 bases and J by 12 bases, with 3 bases of the junction left unmatched. CDR1 SGHDT and CDR2 YYEEEE come from the germline V gene. Written as DNA, the CDR3 is TGTGCCAGCAGCCGACAGGGGATGCAGTTCTTC. Its translation: CASSRQGMQFF.

J is TRBJ2-1 and V is TRBV1; the table's D call, TRBD2, was not checked against the DNA. TRBV1 is labeled a pseudogene. The CDR3 sequence is 17 residues long. The CDR3 protein is CTSSQGRAGPPYNEQFF. The CDR3 DNA follows: TGCACCAGCAGCCAAGGGAGAGCGGGGCCTCCCTACAATGAGCAGTTCTTC.

This clone was seen a few times. The chain uses TRBV7-9 and TRBJ1-6; D is unclear. Trimming left V 1 base short and J 8 bases short, with 6 bases between. Per germline, CDR1 SEHNR and CDR2 FQNEAQ (reference sequence). The CDR3 totals 13 residues. In DNA, the CDR3 is TGTGCCAGCAGCTTAGGAAGGTATTCACCCCTCCACTTT. Protein sequence: CASSLGRYSPLHF.

J is TRBJ2-3 and V is TRBV6-1, with TRBD2 matching over 9 bases. The CDR3 totals 15 residues. Germline CDR1 MNHNS, CDR2 SASEGT. Unmatched junction bases numbered 8, after V lost 6 bases and J lost 4 bases. Here the CDR3 reads CASSSDSGGPDTQYF. The CDR3 bases are TGTGCCAGCAGCTCCGATAGCGGGGGACCAGATACGCAGTATTTT.

The chain couples TRBV7-6 to TRBJ2-7; a possible D gene is TRBD2 (5 bases). V lost 2 bases to trimming and J lost 4 bases, with 15 bases between them. CDR3 length equals 15 residues. The germline V gene has CDR1 SGHVS and CDR2 FNYEAQ. CDR3 amino acids: CASSLRGFGVYEQYF. Here the CDR3 DNA reads TGTGCCAGCAGCTTAAGAGGGTTTGGTGTGTACGAGCAGTACTTC.

The chain employs TRBV18 and TRBJ1-2; TRBD1 matches 7 bases. From germline, CDR1 is KGHSH and CDR2 LQKENI. V lost 6 bases, J lost 10 bases, and 5 bases stayed unmatched. The CDR3 has 11 amino acids. The DNA for the CDR3 is TGTGCCAGCTCTGGGGACAGCACCTACACCTTC. Protein sequence: CASSGDSTYTF.

The gene calls are TRBV6-4 and TRBJ2-3, with 11 bases that match TRBD1. V shed 3 bases, J shed 4 bases, and the junction held 0 bases outside the gene matches. CDR3 length equals 14 residues. CDR1 is MRHNA and CDR2 is SNTAGT in the germline V gene. Here the CDR3 DNA reads TGTGCCAGCAGTGAGGGACAGGGGGCAGATACGCAGTATTTT. Translating it yields CASSEGQGADTQYF.

This clone was detected a few times. This chain connects TRBV6-6 to TRBJ1-5; 8 nucleotides line up with TRBD1. Germline CDR1 MNHNY, CDR2 SVGAGI (reference sequence). J was trimmed by 3 bases and V by 5 bases; bases with no gene match: 6. This CDR3 has 15 amino acids. The chain's CDR3 is CASSQRQGSNQPQHF. The CDR3 DNA follows: TGTGCCAGCAGTCAACGACAGGGGTCCAATCAGCCCCAGCATTTT.

The chain joins TRBV9 to TRBJ2-3, with 8 bases matching TRBD2. V dropped 3 bases and J dropped 3; count of bases not matched to a gene: 9. Germline assignment: CDR1 SGDLS and CDR2 YYNGEE. CDR3 length equals 16 residues. This chain's CDR3 is CASSAGGRFLTDTQYF. The CDR3 DNA follows: TGTGCCAGCAGCGCGGGGGGGCGTTTTCTGACAGATACGCAGTATTTT. The whole variable domain, remainder taken from reference TRBV9 and TRBJ2-3, is DSGVTQTPKHLITATGQRVTLRCSPRSGDLSVYWYQQSLDQGLQFLIQYYNGEERAKGNILERFSAQQFPDLHSELNLSSLELGDSALYFCASSAGGRFLTDTQYFGPGTRLTVL.

The V gene is TRBV6-5, the J gene TRBJ2-1, with 7 bases fitting TRBD1. J was trimmed by 0 bases and V by 6 bases; bases with no gene match: 2. Germline CDR1 and CDR2: MNHEY and SVGAGI. CDR3 size: 14 residues. The CDR3 protein is CASRRQGSYNEQFF. CDR3 in DNA: TGTGCCAGCAGGCGACAGGGCTCCTACAATGAGCAGTTCTTC.

The chain has TRBV29-1 and TRBJ1-1, with D maybe TRBD1 (6 bases). Looked up from germline, CDR1 is SQVTM and CDR2 is ANQGSEA. Trimming pared 5 bases from V and 4 bases from J, leaving 11 bases between. The CDR3 runs to 12 residues. CDR3 in amino acids: CSVQRGGTEAFF. CDR3 sequence (DNA): TGCAGCGTTCAAAGGGGGGGCACTGAAGCTTTCTTT.

The CDR3 here is CASSLGSVGEQYF. The DNA for the CDR3 is TGTGCCAGCAGCTTGGGGTCGGTGGGGGAGCAGTACTTC. The chain combines TRBV5-8 with TRBJ2-7; D not resolved. Germline CDR1 SGHTS, CDR2 YDEGEE. The CDR3 contains 13 residues. Deletions cut 0 bases from V and 7 bases from J, with 11 bases between.

The chain carries TRBV7-9 and TRBJ2-5; D is undetermined. In germline, CDR1 is SEHNR, CDR2 FQNEAQ (reference sequence). The CDR3 consists of 12 residues. V gave up 9 bases and J gave up 2 bases, with 10 bases separating them. CDR3 in amino acids: CASMTLQETQYF. The CDR3 nucleotides are TGTGCCAGTATGACTTTACAAGAGACCCAGTACTTC.

The chain is built from TRBV11-2 and TRBJ1-6; no reliable D call. CDR1 and CDR2 (germline): SGHAT, FQNNGV. The CDR3 is made up of 12 amino acids. V was trimmed by 2 bases and J by 11 bases, leaving 7 bases between them. CDR3 residues: CASSLWQAPLHF. CDR3 nucleotide sequence: TGTGCCAGCAGCTTATGGCAGGCACCCCTCCACTTT. Based on the CDR3 plus reference TRBV11-2 and TRBJ1-6, the full variable domain is EAGVAQSPRYKIIEKRQSVAFWCNPISGHATLYWYQQILGQGPKLLIQFQNNGVVDDSQLPKDRFSAERLKGVDSTLKIQPAKLEDSAVYLCASSLWQAPLHFGNGTRLTVT.

This rearrangement joins TRBV6-4 to TRBJ2-6; 9 bases map to TRBD1. The length of the CDR3 is 18 residues. Germline V CDR1 and CDR2: MRHNA, SNTAGT. Trimming took 9 bases from V and 3 from J; bases not matched to a gene: 15. Written as DNA, the CDR3 is TGTGCCAGGCTTACAGGGGGCGTTTTTTCTGGTGGGGCCAACGTCCTGACTTTC. Amino acid sequence: CARLTGGVFSGGANVLTF.

The chain combines TRBV27 with TRBJ1-1; 9 bases are shared with TRBD1. The CDR3 is 18 amino acids. Trimming took 0 bases from V and 5 from J; bases not matched to a gene: 13. The germline CDR1 and CDR2 sequences are MNHEY and SMNVEV (reference sequence). The CDR3, as DNA: TGTGCCAGCAGTTTATCGCGTCCCTCCGGGACAGGGAAGACTGAAGCTTTCTTT. Protein sequence: CASSLSRPSGTGKTEAFF.

This chain connects TRBV13 to TRBJ1-2; D remains unclear. The CDR3 contains 16 residues. The V and J ends lost 5 bases and 0 bases respectively, with 16 bases between them. Germline V gene lookup returns CDR1 PRHDT and CDR2 FYEKMQ (reference sequence). This CDR3 is CASSTNPLGSNYGYTF. The CDR3 region has the DNA TGTGCCAGCAGCACTAACCCCTTAGGGTCTAACTATGGCTACACCTTC.

This clone was observed a handful of times. The CDR3 nucleotides read TGTGCCAGCAGTTCGGGACAGGGAGGTGAGCAGTTCTTC. This encodes CASSSGQGGEQFF. The chain employs TRBV2 and TRBJ2-1; 9 positions match TRBD1. V was clipped by 5 bases and J by 9 bases; unmatched bases: 5. Germline values: CDR1 SNHLY, CDR2 FYNNEI. This CDR3 has 13 amino acids.